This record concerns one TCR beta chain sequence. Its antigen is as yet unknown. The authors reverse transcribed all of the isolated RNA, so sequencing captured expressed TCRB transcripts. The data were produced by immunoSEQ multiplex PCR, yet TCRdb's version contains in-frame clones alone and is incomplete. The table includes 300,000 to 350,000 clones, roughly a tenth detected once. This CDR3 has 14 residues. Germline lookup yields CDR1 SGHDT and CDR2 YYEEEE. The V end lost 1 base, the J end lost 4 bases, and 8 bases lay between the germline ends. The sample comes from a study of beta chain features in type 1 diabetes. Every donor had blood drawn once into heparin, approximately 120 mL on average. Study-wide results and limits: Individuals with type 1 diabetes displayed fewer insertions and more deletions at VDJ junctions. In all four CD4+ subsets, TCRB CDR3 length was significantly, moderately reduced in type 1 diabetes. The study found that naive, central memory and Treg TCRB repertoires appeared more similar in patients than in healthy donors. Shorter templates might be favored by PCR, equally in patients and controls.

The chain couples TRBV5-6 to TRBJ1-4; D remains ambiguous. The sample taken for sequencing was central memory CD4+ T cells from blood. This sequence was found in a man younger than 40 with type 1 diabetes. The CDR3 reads CASSLWGNNEKLFF. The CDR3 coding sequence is TGTGCCAGCAGCTTGTGGGGTAATAATGAAAAACTGTTTTTT.